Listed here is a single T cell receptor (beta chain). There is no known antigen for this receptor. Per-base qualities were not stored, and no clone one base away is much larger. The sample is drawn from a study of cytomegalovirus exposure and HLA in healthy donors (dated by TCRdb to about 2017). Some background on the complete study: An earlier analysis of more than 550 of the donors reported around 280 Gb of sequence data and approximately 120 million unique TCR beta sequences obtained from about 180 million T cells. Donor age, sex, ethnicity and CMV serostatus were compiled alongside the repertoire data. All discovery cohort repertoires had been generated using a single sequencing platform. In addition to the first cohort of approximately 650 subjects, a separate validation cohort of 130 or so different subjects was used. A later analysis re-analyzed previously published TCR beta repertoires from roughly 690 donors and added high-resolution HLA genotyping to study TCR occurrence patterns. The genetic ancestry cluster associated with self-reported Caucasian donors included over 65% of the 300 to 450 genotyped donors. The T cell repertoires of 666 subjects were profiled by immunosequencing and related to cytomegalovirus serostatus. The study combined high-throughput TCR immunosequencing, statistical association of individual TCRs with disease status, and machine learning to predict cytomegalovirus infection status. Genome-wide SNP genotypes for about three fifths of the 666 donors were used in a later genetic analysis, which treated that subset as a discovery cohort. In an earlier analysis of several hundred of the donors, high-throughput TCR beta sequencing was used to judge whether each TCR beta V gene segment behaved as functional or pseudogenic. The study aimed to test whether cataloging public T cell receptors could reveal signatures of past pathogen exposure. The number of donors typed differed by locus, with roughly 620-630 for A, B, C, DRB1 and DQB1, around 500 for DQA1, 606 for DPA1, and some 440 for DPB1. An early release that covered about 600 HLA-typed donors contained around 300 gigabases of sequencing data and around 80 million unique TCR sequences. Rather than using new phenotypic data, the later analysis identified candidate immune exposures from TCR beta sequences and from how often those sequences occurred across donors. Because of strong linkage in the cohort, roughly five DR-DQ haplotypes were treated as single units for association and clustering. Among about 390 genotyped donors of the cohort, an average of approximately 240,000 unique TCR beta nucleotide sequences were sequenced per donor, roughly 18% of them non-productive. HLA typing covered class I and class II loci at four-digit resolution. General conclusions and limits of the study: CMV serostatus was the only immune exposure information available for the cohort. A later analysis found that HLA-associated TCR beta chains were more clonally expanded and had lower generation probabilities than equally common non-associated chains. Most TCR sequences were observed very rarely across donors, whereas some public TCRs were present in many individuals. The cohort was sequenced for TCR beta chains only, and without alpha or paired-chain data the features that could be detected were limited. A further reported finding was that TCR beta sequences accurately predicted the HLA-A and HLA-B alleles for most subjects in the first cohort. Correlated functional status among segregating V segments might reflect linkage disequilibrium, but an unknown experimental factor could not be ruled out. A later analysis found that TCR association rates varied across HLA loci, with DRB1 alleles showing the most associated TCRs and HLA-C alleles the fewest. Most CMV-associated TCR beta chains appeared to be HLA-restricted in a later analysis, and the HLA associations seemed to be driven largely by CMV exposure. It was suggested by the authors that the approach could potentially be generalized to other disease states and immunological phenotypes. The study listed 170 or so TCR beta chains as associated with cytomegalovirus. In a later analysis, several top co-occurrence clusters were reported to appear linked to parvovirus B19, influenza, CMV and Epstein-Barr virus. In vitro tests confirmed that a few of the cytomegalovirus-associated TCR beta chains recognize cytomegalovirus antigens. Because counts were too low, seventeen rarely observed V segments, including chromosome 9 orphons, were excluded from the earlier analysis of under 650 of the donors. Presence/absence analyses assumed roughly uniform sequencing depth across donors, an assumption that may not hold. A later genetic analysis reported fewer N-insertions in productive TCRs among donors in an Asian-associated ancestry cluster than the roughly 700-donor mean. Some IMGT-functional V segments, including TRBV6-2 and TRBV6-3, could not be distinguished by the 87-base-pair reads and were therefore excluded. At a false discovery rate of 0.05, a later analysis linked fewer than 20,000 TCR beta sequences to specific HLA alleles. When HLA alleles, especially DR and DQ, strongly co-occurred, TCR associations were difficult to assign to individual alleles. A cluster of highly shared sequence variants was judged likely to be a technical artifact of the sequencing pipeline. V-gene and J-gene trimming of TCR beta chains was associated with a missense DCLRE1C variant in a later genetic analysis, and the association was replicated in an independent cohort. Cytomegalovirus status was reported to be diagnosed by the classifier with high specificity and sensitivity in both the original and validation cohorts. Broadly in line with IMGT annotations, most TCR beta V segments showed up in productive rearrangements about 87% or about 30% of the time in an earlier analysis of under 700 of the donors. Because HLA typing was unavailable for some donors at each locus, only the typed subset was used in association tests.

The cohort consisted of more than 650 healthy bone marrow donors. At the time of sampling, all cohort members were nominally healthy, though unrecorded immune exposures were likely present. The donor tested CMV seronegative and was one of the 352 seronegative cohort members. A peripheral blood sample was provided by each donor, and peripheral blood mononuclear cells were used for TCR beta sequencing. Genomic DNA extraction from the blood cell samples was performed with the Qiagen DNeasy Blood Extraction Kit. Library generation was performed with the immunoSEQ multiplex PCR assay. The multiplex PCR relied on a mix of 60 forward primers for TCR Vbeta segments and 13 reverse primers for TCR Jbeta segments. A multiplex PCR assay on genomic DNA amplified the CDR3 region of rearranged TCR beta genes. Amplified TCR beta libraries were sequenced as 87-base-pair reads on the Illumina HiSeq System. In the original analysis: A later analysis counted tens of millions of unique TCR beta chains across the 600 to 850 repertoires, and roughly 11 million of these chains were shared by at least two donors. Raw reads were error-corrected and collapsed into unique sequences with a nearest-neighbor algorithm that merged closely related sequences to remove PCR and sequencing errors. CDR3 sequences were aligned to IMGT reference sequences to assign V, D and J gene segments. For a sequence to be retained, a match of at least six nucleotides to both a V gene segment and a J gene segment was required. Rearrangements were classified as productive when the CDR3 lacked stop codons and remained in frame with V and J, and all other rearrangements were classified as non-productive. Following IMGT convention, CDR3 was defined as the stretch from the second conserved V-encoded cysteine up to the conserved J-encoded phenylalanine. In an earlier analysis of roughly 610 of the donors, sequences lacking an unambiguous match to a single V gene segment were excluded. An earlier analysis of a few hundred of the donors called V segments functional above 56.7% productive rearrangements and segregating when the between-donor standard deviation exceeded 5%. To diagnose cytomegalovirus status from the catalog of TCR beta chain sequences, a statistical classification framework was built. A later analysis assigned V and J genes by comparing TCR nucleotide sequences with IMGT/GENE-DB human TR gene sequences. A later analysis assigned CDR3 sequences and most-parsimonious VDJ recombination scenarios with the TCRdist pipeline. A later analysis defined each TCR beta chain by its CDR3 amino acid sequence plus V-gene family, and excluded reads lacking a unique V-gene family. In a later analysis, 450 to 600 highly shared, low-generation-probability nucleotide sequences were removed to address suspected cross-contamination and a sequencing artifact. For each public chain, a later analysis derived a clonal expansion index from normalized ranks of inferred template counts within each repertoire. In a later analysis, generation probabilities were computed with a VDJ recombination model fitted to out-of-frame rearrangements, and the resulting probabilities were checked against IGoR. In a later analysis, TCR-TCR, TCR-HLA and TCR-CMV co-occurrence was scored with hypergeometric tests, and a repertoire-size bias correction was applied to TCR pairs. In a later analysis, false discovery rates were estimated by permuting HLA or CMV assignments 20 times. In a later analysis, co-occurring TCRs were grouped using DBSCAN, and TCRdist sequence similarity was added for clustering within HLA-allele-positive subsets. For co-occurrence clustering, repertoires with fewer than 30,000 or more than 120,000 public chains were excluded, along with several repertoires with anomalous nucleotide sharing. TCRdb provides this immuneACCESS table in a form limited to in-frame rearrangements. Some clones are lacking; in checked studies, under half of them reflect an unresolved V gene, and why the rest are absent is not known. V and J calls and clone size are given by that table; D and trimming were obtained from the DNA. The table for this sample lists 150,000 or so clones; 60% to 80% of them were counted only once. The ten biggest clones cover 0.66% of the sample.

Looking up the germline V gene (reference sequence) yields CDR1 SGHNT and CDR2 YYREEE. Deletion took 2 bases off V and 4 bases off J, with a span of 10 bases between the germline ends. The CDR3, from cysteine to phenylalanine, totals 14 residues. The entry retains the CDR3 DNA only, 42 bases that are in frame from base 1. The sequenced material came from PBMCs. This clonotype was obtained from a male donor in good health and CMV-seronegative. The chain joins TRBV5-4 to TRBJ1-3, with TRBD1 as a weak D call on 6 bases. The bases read TGTGCCAGCAGCTTAGGGGGAGAAGGAAACACCATATATTTT. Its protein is CASSLGGEGNTIYF.